This T cell receptor beta chain appears in the sequencing data of a study of blood T cell repertoires in COVID-19. Study-level information: T cells, B-cell-depleted T cells, or PBMCs provided the cDNA or gDNA that served as material.

Original analysis: Cell counts per sample came from amplifying reference gene primers. Profiled with immunoSEQ multiplex PCR; TCRdb holds only in-frame clones, not every one. V and J calls and clone size are as listed in that table; D and trimming were resolved from the DNA. The sample shows approximately 140,000 clones, roughly 90% of them seen only once. Only one count was recorded for this clone. Participants' own reports of clinical history determined their cohort assignment. The CDR3 runs to 13 residues. The junction had 5 bases not matched to a gene; V was cut back by 2 bases and J by 8 bases. Germline lookup yields CDR1 SQVTM and CDR2 ANQGSEA.

Sequencing used PBMCs or T cells enriched from blood (not recorded which). This clonotype originated in a woman between 45 and 65 years old who had recovered from COVID-19. The V call is TRBV29-1, the J call TRBJ2-1, with 8 bases fitting TRBD1. This chain's CDR3 is CSVETGGFDEQFF. The CDR3 DNA reads TGCAGCGTTGAAACAGGGGGATTCGATGAGCAGTTCTTC.